The entry that follows covers one T cell receptor (beta chain) sequence. Other DNA sequences in the same sample also yield this CDR3. These data come from a study of shared clonotypes between healthy human individuals. Whole-study context: Per donor, three plates held CD4 naive cells, three held CD4 memory, two held CD8 naive and one held CD8 memory.

In the study's own analysis: ImmunoSEQ yielded junction-only sequences lacking quality scores, so filtering differed. Method: immunoSEQ multiplex PCR; TCRdb's copy keeps in-frame clones and lacks some. Clone size and V and J calls were adopted from that table, with D and trimming inferred from the DNA. The table has about 2.4 million clones, over 85% seen once. Losses at the gene ends were 5 bases for V and 4 bases for J; bases not matched to a gene: 2. Germline V gene sequence: CDR1 SGHTA, CDR2 FQGNSA. The CDR3 loop spans 14 amino acids. Both subsets, CD45RA+ naive and CD45RA-negative memory, were split from the CD4+ cells.

The chain employs TRBV7-2 and TRBJ1-5; 10 positions agree with TRBD1. Sample: naive CD4+ T cells from PBMCs. Regarding subset: CD45RA+ positively selected. The sequence came from a man between 18 and 29 years old in good health. Some clones in this sample may be carry-over from other donors' samples. Here the CDR3 reads CASSQGQGNQPQHF. The CDR3, as DNA: TGTGCCAGCAGCCAGGGACAGGGGAATCAGCCCCAGCATTTT.